A few counts support the clone carrying this T cell receptor (beta chain). Its specificity is unknown. This entry comes from a study of T cell repertoires in cytomegalovirus infection. About the research overall: Public TCR beta signatures indicated both CMV infection and matching HLA type. Regarding the study as a whole: People with CMV and the relevant HLA were identified by cumulative public TCR beta family frequency.

TCRdb reprocessed the reads via MiXCR and lists one record per CDR3 protein. The sample records around 530,000 distinct CDR3 sequences, 26% being singletons. CDR3 size: 17 residues. With 5 bases clipped from V and 2 bases from J, the junction kept 9 bases outside the gene matches. Input material: PBMCs. This TCR was recovered from a human donor in good health (CMV status not recorded). Some clones in this sample may be carry-over from other donors' samples. The rearrangement joins TRBV12-3 or TRBV12-4 to TRBJ1-3, with 10 bases matching TRBD1. CDR3 nucleotide sequence: TGTGCCAGCAGTCCCGGACAGGGGGTGAGGGCTGGAAACACCATATATTTT. This sequence encodes CASSPGQGVRAGNTIYF.